This is a list of T cell receptor beta chains from one sample in a study of control samples from healthy donors and cancer patients. Some clones are missing from TCRdb's copy, which holds only in-frame ones; the method was immunoSEQ multiplex PCR. The table shows about 80,000 clones, with nearly 90% occurring only once. Sequenced sample: blood. These receptors all stem from a woman aged 50 to 60 in good health. Each CDR3 is given without its conserved first and last residue. The order of the fields is CDR3 length, clone size, V gene, CDR3 protein. The listing skips clone size in some rows; elsewhere it reads once, few, many or a size class.

cdr3_length: 12
clone_size: .
v_call: TRBV11-2
cdr3_aa: ASSSGTGEPEAF

cdr3_length: 12
clone_size: .
v_call: TRBV25-1
cdr3_aa: ASSDRGVFYEQY

cdr3_length: 8
clone_size: .
v_call: TRBV20-1
cdr3_aa: SARDHEQF

cdr3_length: 12
clone_size: .
v_call: TRBV30
cdr3_aa: ACYTGGLNTEAF

cdr3_length: 14
clone_size: .
v_call: TRBV19
cdr3_aa: ASSPGGGTTTGELF

cdr3_length: 13
clone_size: few
v_call: TRBV9
cdr3_aa: ASSVDGSGGQPQH

cdr3_length: 10
clone_size: .
v_call: TRBV29-1
cdr3_aa: SVEGAGNIQY

cdr3_length: 11
clone_size: .
v_call: TRBV24-1
cdr3_aa: ATSSGTTYEQY

cdr3_length: 11
clone_size: .
v_call: TRBV27
cdr3_aa: ASSLSDRAEQY

cdr3_length: 14
clone_size: .
v_call: TRBV5-8
cdr3_aa: ASSWGTSSSTDTQY

cdr3_length: 12
clone_size: .
v_call: TRBV5-1
cdr3_aa: ASSLGLGIYEQF

cdr3_length: 11
clone_size: few
v_call: TRBV30
cdr3_aa: AWSEGYGGGYT

cdr3_length: 11
clone_size: few
v_call: TRBV25-1
cdr3_aa: ARGTGGNSPLH

cdr3_length: 13
clone_size: .
v_call: TRBV30
cdr3_aa: AWSVPVFSGNTIY

cdr3_length: 11
clone_size: .
v_call: TRBV4-1
cdr3_aa: ASSQVPRDEQF

cdr3_length: 9
clone_size: .
v_call: TRBV12-5
cdr3_aa: ASAQNTEAF

cdr3_length: 11
clone_size: .
v_call: TRBV18
cdr3_aa: ASSPRAQETQY